This TCR beta chain was observed in a study of radiation and T cells in renal cell carcinoma. The treatment here: treatment-naive control, cytoreductive nephrectomy. The assay was immunoSEQ multiplex PCR, and TCRdb's table has in-frame clones only and misses some. The table lists roughly 14,000 clones, more than 55% of them singletons. The source is a man between 60 and 75 years old with renal cell carcinoma. The sample in question was tumor tissue, obtained from a patient whose treatment was nephrectomy without radiotherapy.

This chain's CDR3 is CASRLYGAGELFF. The CDR3 DNA follows: TGTGCCAGCAGACTATACGGCGCCGGGGAGCTGTTTTTT. V usage is TRBV6-5 and J usage is TRBJ2-2; D unclear. The CDR3 has 13 residues. The V end was cut by 6 bases, the J end by 6 bases, with 11 bases between. Germline V gene sequence: CDR1 MNHEY, CDR2 SVGAGI.